The TCR beta chain under discussion was sequenced for a study of beta chain features in type 1 diabetes. Via the markers CD45RO/CCR7/CD25/CD127/CD95/CD27, stem cell-like memory, regulatory, central memory and naive CD4+ cells were sorted. In the case of this clone: Its antigen is unknown.

Study-wide findings and caveats: Shorter TCRB CDR3s, moderately but significantly so, were found in Type 1 diabetes patients in all four CD4+ subsets.

Isolated RNA was reverse transcribed in full, so expressed TCRB transcripts were sequenced. Approximately 3.6 million reads per sample on average were obtained from naive, central memory and regulatory T cell samples. This table comes from immunoSEQ multiplex PCR, and its TCRdb copy is limited to in-frame clones, with some not included. The table shows roughly 220,000 clones, with 16% occurring only once. This sequence originates from a man aged 30 to 45 with type 1 diabetes. What was sequenced was naive CD4+ T cells from blood.

CDR3 nucleotides: TGTGCCAGCAGTCCCAGCTTCAGAAACTATGGCTACACCTTC. It translates to CASSPSFRNYGYTF. V usage is TRBV28 and J usage is TRBJ1-2; no reliable D call. The V and J ends lost 5 bases and 2 bases respectively, with 12 bases between them. This CDR3 contains 14 residues. In germline, CDR1 is MDHEN, CDR2 SYDVKM.